This paragraph reports one T cell receptor beta chain. The data were obtained in a study of blood T cell repertoires in COVID-19. Background on the study: PBMCs, B-cell-depleted T cells, or T cells were the source of the cDNA or gDNA that made up the material.

The CDR3 is 12 amino acids. V shed 4 bases and J shed 4 bases, with 10 bases lying between them. Looked up from germline, CDR1 is SQVTM and CDR2 is ANQGSEA. Clones were read by immunoSEQ multiplex PCR, and TCRdb kept only the in-frame ones, dropping some. Of roughly 200,000 clones in the sample, around 86% were seen once. Recruitment covered about 26 US areas and drew participants whose ages spanned roughly 18 to 100 years. This clonotype was sampled from a man in his forties or fifties with acute COVID-19. Sequencing used PBMCs or T cells enriched from blood (not recorded which). The gene calls are TRBV29-1 and TRBJ1-2; D unresolved. CDR3 residues: CSVGWGGYGYTF. CDR3 bases: TGCAGCGTTGGATGGGGAGGCTATGGCTACACCTTC.